This TCR beta chain was captured by sequencing in a study of Tregs in tolerant kidney transplant recipients. Assay used: immunoSEQ multiplex PCR; TCRdb lists only in-frame clones, some missing. The listing contains about 30,000 clones. A word on this clone: The read terminates 3 residues ahead of where the CDR3 ends, so the germline J gene completes it.

Germline CDR1 and CDR2: SEHNR and FQNEAQ (reference sequence). CDR3 size: 15 residues. V was pared by 5 bases and J by 0 bases, with 11 bases between. The source is a human donor who received a combined kidney and bone marrow transplant. The starting material was CD8+ T cells from blood, obtained before the transplant. The rearrangement uses TRBV7-9 and TRBJ2-1; D is ambiguous. CDR3 DNA (partial): TGTGCCAGCAGCGAATCGGTTAGCTCCTACAATGAG. Protein sequence: CASSESVSSYNE. The entire CDR3 protein is CASSESVSSYNEQFF.